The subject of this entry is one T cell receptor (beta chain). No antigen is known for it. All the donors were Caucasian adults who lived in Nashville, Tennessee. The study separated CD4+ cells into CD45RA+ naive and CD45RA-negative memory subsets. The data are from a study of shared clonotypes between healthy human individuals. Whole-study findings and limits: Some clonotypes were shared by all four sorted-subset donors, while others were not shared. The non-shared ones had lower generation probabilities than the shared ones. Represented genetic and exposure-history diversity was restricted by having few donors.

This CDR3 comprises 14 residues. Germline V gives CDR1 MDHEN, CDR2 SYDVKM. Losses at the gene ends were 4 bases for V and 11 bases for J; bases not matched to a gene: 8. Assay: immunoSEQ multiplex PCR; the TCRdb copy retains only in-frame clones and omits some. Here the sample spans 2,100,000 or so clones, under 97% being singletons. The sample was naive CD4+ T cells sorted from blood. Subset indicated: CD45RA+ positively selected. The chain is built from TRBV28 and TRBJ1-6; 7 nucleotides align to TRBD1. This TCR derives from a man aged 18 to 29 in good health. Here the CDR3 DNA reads TGTGCCAGCAGTTCCCCGACAGGGTTCACACCCCTCCACTTT. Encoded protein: CASSSPTGFTPLHF.